The 12 T cell receptor beta chains given below trace back to one sample, sequenced in a study of metastatic and nonmetastatic thyroid tumors. TCRdb re-clonotyped the PCR reads through MiXCR. The data show about 8,100 clones, roughly 24% seen once. Patients had received no treatment of any kind before thyroid surgery. The sample comprised tumor tissue. All receptors come from a female donor with papillary thyroid cancer or a benign thyroid nodule (not recorded which). Some clones in this sample may be carry-over from other donors' samples.

In DNA, the CDR3 is TGTGCCAGCAGTGAAGGCCCGGGACAGGGGGCACGGGGCTACACCTTC. This codes for CASSEGPGQGARGYTF. This chain connects TRBV6-4 to TRBJ1-2, with 12 bases lining up with TRBD1. Germline-derived CDR1 and CDR2 are MRHNA and SNTAGT. Unmatched junction bases numbered 10, after V lost 3 bases and J lost 8 bases. The CDR3 covers 16 residues.

Here the CDR3 reads CACKGFRSYEQYF. The CDR3 region has the DNA TGTGCCTGTAAGGGGTTCAGGAGCTACGAGCAGTACTTC. The genes are TRBV30 and TRBJ2-7; D possibly corresponds to TRBD1 (5 bases). The CDR3 covers 13 residues. Germline assignment: CDR1 GTSNPN and CDR2 SVGIG (reference sequence). The ends were cut back, 6 bases at V and 3 bases at J, with 15 bases in the middle.

Many counts were recorded for this clone. The J gene is TRBJ2-3, the V gene TRBV2; weak D call: TRBD2 (5 bases). Germline V gives CDR1 SNHLY, CDR2 FYNNEI. This CDR3 comprises 16 residues. V lost 2 bases, J lost 4 bases, and 16 bases lay in between. The CDR3 DNA sequence: TGTGCCAGCAGTGAAAGGGCTCTAGCCGGAGCAGATACGCAGTATTTT. Its protein product is CASSERALAGADTQYF.

This clone is medium-sized by share. The rearrangement uses TRBV12-3 or TRBV12-4 and TRBJ1-1, with a weak D call TRBD1 (5 bases). The CDR3 contains 14 residues. The ends were cut back, 6 bases at V and 2 bases at J, with 13 bases in the middle. This CDR3 reads CASSPGTLNTEAFF. DNA of the CDR3: TGTGCCAGCAGCCCTGGGACCCTAAACACTGAAGCTTTCTTT.

This clone was counted many times. The chain employs TRBV7-2 and TRBJ2-2; 8 nucleotides line up with TRBD1. Germline V gene data show CDR1 as SGHTA and CDR2 as FQGNSA. The CDR3 sequence is 14 residues long. The V and J ends lost 7 bases and 6 bases, in that order; junction bases with no gene match: 7. CDR3 in amino acids: CASTLDREAGELFF. For the CDR3, the DNA is TGTGCCAGCACCCTGGACAGGGAAGCCGGGGAGCTGTTTTTT.

This clone counts as medium-sized. The chain recombines TRBV6-1 with TRBJ2-3; 11 bases fit TRBD2. Looked up from germline, CDR1 is MNHNS and CDR2 is SASEGT. The junction had 6 bases not matched to a gene; V was cut back by 5 bases and J by 2 bases. The CDR3 totals 16 residues. CDR3 nucleotides: TGTGCCAGCAGTTTGACTAGCGGGGCCCTCACAGATACGCAGTATTTT. Protein sequence: CASSLTSGALTDTQYF.

This clone is medium-sized within its sample. CDR3 coding DNA: TGTGCCAGCAGTCCTCCGGCAGGGAACACTGAAGCTTTCTTT. Residues: CASSPPAGNTEAFF. The rearrangement joins TRBV12-3 or TRBV12-4 to TRBJ1-1; the D is unclear. Trimming pared 5 bases from V and 1 base from J, leaving 11 bases between. The CDR3 loop spans 14 amino acids.

The rearrangement uses TRBV18 and TRBJ2-7; tentatively, D is TRBD1 (6 bases). Germline V lookup: CDR1 KGHSH, CDR2 LQKENI. The ends were cut back, 3 bases at V and 3 bases at J, with 21 bases in the middle. The CDR3 covers 17 residues. The CDR3 loop is CASSPSQGQGAIYEQYF. In DNA, the CDR3 is TGTGCCAGCTCACCTTCCCAGGGACAAGGGGCGATCTACGAGCAGTACTTC.

This clone was observed at least ten times. The chain uses TRBV19 and TRBJ2-1; D perhaps matches TRBD2 (6 bases). Germline V gene lookup returns CDR1 LNHDA and CDR2 SQIVND (reference sequence). This CDR3 contains 16 residues. Trimming took off 3 bases at V and 9 bases at J, with 21 bases between the two ends. The CDR3 spells CASSMRGGGTNREQFF. CDR3 sequence (DNA): TGTGCCAGTAGTATGAGAGGAGGCGGGACCAATCGTGAGCAGTTCTTC.

This clone was seen a few times. The CDR3 DNA sequence: TGTGCCAGTAGTAACCAGGGGGCAAACACTGAAGCTTTCTTT. The encoded protein is CASSNQGANTEAFF. The chain carries TRBV19 and TRBJ1-1; 8 bases match TRBD1. CDR1 LNHDA and CDR2 SQIVND come from the germline V gene (reference sequence). The CDR3 has 14 amino acids. The trim removed 4 bases at V and 2 bases at J, leaving 3 bases unmatched.

V gene TRBV11-1 combines with J gene TRBJ2-7; 9 nucleotides line up with TRBD2. This CDR3 comprises 16 residues. The V and J ends lost 5 bases and 3 bases, in that order; junction bases with no gene match: 11. CDR1 and CDR2 (germline): SGHAT, FQDESV (reference sequence). CDR3 coding DNA: TGTGCCAGCAGCCGAGGCGTAGCGGGAGCCAACTACGAGCAGTACTTC. Its protein is CASSRGVAGANYEQYF.

This clone came up many times. The rearrangement uses TRBV20-1 and TRBJ2-1; 7 bases agree with TRBD2. The CDR3 contains 12 residues. The V segment lost 2 bases and the J segment 5 bases; nucleotides outside the gene matches: 0. Germline V CDR1 and CDR2: DFQATT, SNEGSKA (reference sequence). This chain's CDR3 is CSARLADNEQFF. As DNA, the CDR3 is TGCAGTGCTAGACTAGCGGACAATGAGCAGTTCTTC.